A selection of T cell receptor beta chains follows, all from one sample in a study of T cells in Graves' hyperthyroidism and ophthalmopathy. TCRdb fed the multiplex PCR reads into MiXCR, producing one record per CDR3 protein. The repertoire holds about 580,000 distinct CDR3 sequences, with 11% to 15% as singletons. Sample: blood. Receptor source: a woman younger than 45 with Graves' hyperthyroidism that later progressed to Graves' ophthalmopathy. Each CDR3 is given with its conserved first and last residue. A D gene is named only where the DNA matches it firmly. Only part of the rows carry a size: once, few, many, or a class if the clone is expanded.

V	size	D	J	DNA	CDR3
TRBV11-2	many	-	TRBJ2-1	TGTGCCAGCAGCTCGAGCCCCAACAATGAGCAGTTCTTC	CASSSSPNNEQFF
TRBV19	few	-	TRBJ2-7	TGTGCCAGTAGTATTATGGGCGGAGACTACGAGCAGTACTTC	CASSIMGGDYEQYF
TRBV6-1	many	-	TRBJ2-2	TGTGCCAGCAGTGAAGGGACGGTCACCGGGGAGCTGTTTTTT	CASSEGTVTGELFF
TRBV19	-	TRBD2	TRBJ2-7	TGTGCCAGTAGTTCCATCCTAGCGGGAGCTAACGAGCAGTACTTC	CASSSILAGANEQYF
TRBV3-1	many	-	TRBJ2-1	TGTGCCAGCAGCCAAGTGGTTGCGGGCCCCAATGAGCAGTTCTTC	CASSQVVAGPNEQFF
TRBV20-1	many	-	TRBJ2-7	TGCAGTGCTAGCGATCGGCGACAGAGTCTAAACTACGAGCAGTACTTC	CSASDRRQSLNYEQYF
TRBV29-1	-	-	TRBJ1-2	TGCAGCGTGGACCTGGGGCTAGGCTACACCTTC	CSVDLGLGYTF
TRBV6-1	many	-	TRBJ2-7	TGTGCCAGCAGGGGCAGCTCCTACGAGCAGTACTTC	CASRGSSYEQYF
TRBV7-9	few	TRBD1	TRBJ1-5	TGTGCCAGCAGCCGCACAGGGGGCACAAGCAATCAGCCCCAGCATTTT	CASSRTGGTSNQPQHF
TRBV3-1	few	TRBD1	TRBJ1-4	TGTGCCAGCAGCCAGACAGGGACAACTAATGAAAAACTGTTTTTT	CASSQTGTTNEKLFF
TRBV12-3/TRBV12-4	many	TRBD1	TRBJ2-1	TGTGCCAGCAGTCCCCGACAGGGCAAACAGTACAATGAGCAGTTCTTC	CASSPRQGKQYNEQFF
TRBV27	many	-	TRBJ2-5	TGTGCCAGCAGCTTGACAGTCCAAGAGACCCAGTACTTC	CASSLTVQETQYF
TRBV27	-	TRBD2	TRBJ2-5	TGTGCCAGCAGTTTATCCGGGACTAGCGGGAGAGGAGAGACCCAGTACTTC	CASSLSGTSGRGETQYF
TRBV6-2/TRBV6-3	many	TRBD1	TRBJ1-2	TGTGCCAGCAGCAAACTAACTGACAGGGCCTATGGCTACACCTTC	CASSKLTDRAYGYTF
TRBV20-1	few	TRBD1	TRBJ2-2	TGCAGTGCGGGGGACAGGGGGTCCGGGGAGCTGTTTTTT	CSAGDRGSGELFF
TRBV19	few	-	TRBJ2-7	TGTGCCAGTAGTGCGATGGACGAGCAGTACTTC	CASSAMDEQYF
TRBV5-1	-	-	TRBJ1-2	TGCGCCAGCAGCTTTACAGGTGGTAATGGCTTTGGCTACACCTTC	CASSFTGGNGFGYTF
TRBV6-4	-	TRBD2	TRBJ2-7	TGTGCCAGCAGTCGGACTAGCGGGGGGACCTACGAGCAGTACTTC	CASSRTSGGTYEQYF
TRBV29-1	-	TRBD1	TRBJ2-2	TGCAGCGTTGATAAAAAGGGGGCGGCCGGGGAGCTGTTTTTT	CSVDKKGAAGELFF
TRBV6-1	many	TRBD1	TRBJ1-1	TGTGCCAGCAGGGAAAGGGTCGGGACAGGAGGGGCCACTGAAGCTTTCTTT	CASRERVGTGGATEAFF
TRBV29-1	-	TRBD2	TRBJ2-7	TGCAGCGTGTTCCTAGCGGGAGGCTTTTACAATGAGCAGTACTTC	CSVFLAGGFYNEQYF
TRBV7-6	many	TRBD2	TRBJ2-5	TGTGCCAGCAGCTTACCCTCGGGGGGGGAGACCCAGTACTTC	CASSLPSGGETQYF
TRBV5-1	few	-	TRBJ2-7	TGCGCCAGCAGACTAGCACAGGGATCGGACGAGCAGTACTTC	CASRLAQGSDEQYF
TRBV18	-	TRBD1	TRBJ1-1	TGTGCCAGCTCGCTGACAGGGGAAATTAATTTTATGAACACTGAAGCTTTCTTT	CASSLTGEINFMNTEAFF
TRBV2	many	TRBD1	TRBJ1-2	TGTGCCAGCAGATCCCAAGGGATGGGACAGGGCTCTGGCTACACCTTC	CASRSQGMGQGSGYTF
TRBV30	few	-	TRBJ2-7	TGTGCCTGGAGTACGAGGGGGAGCTCCTACGAGCAGTACTTC	CAWSTRGSSYEQYF
TRBV29-1	many	-	TRBJ1-1	TGCAGCGTATGGACGCAGACTCCGAACACTGAAGCTTTCTTT	CSVWTQTPNTEAFF
TRBV20-1	-	-	TRBJ2-5	TGCAGTGCTAGCGTGGGCGGAGAGACCCAGTACTTC	CSASVGGETQYF
TRBV5-1	few	TRBD1	TRBJ2-7	TGCGCCAGCCCGACCGGGACAGGACCCTCCTACGAGCAGTACTTC	CASPTGTGPSYEQYF
TRBV27	-	-	TRBJ2-2	TGTGCCAGCAGTCCTTCCCCTAGCGCCGGGGAGCTGTTTTTT	CASSPSPSAGELFF
TRBV7-9	-	-	TRBJ1-1	TGTGCCAGCAGCTGGGCAGGCATGAACACTGAAGCTTTCTTT	CASSWAGMNTEAFF